This entry is about one T cell receptor beta chain. Its antigen is unidentified. The CDR3 covers 15 residues. Germline V CDR1 and CDR2: SQVTM, ANQGSEA. Trimming took 4 bases from V and 1 from J, leaving 13 bases between them. This sample stems from a study of shared clonotypes between healthy human individuals. Broader study findings: Non-shared clonotypes displayed generation probabilities falling below those of clonotypes present in all four donors.

The material for each subset, its genomic DNA, was split evenly across several immunoSEQ plates. Method: immunoSEQ multiplex PCR; TCRdb's copy keeps in-frame clones and lacks some. The repertoire has some 1.4 million clones, approximately 97% of them found once; the top ten carry roughly 1.2%. The sequence was collected from a man aged 25-40 years in good health. The sequencing sample was made of naive CD4+ T cells sorted from blood. Subset specified: CD45RA+ positively selected. The chain couples TRBV29-1 to TRBJ2-2; tentatively, D is TRBD2 (5 bases). In nucleotides, the CDR3 is TGCAGCGTTGGTAGTGCGAGCGGGAACACCGGGGAGCTGTTTTTT. It is translated as CSVGSASGNTGELFF.